The 20 T cell receptor beta chains below come from one sample, sequenced in a study of T cells in tuberculosis. Sequenced by immunoSEQ multiplex PCR; TCRdb stores in-frame clones only, minus some. Of 30,000 to 45,000 clones in the sample, nearly 95% were seen once. Sequencing was performed on PBMCs. These receptors were taken from a donor under 30 with latent tuberculosis or without tuberculosis infection.

The DNA of the CDR3 is TGTGCCATCAGTGATATAGCGGGGGGGCTTAGGAATGAGCAGTTCTTC. Translating it yields CAISDIAGGLRNEQFF. V gene TRBV10-3 combines with J gene TRBJ2-1; TRBD2 aligns across 11 bases. The CDR3 length is 16 residues. Per the germline V gene, CDR1 is ENHRY and CDR2 is SYGVKD. V lost 3 bases to trimming and J lost 7 bases; unmatched junction nucleotides: 8.

In this sample, this clone turned up a few times. This chain links TRBV4-1 with TRBJ1-1; D is unresolved. Trimming cost V 2 bases and J 6 bases, with 13 bases left between them. CDR1 is MGHRA and CDR2 is YSYEKL in the germline V gene. CDR3 length equals 14 residues. CDR3 nucleotide sequence: TGCGCCAGCAGCCAATATCGTACACCCCCTGAAGCTTTCTTT. Translation: CASSQYRTPPEAFF.

The rearrangement uses TRBV21-1 and TRBJ1-4; the D call of TRBD1 is as the table states it, not checked on the DNA. TRBV21-1 is designated a pseudogene. CDR3 size: 18 residues. The CDR3 is CASSKGGGQGPTNEKLFF. The CDR3 coding sequence is TGTGCCAGCAGCAAAGGAGGGGGACAGGGACCAACTAATGAAAAACTGTTTTTT.

The count of this clone is one. The chain recombines TRBV5-1 with TRBJ2-7; weak D call: TRBD2 (7 bases). Trimming took off 3 bases at V and 6 bases at J, with 16 bases between the two ends. This CDR3 comprises 14 residues. CDR1 and CDR2 from the germline V gene are SGHRS and YFSETQ. CDR3 nucleotides: TGCGCCAGCAGCTCTGGGGGGGGCGGTGCCGAGCAGTACTTC. Its protein is CASSSGGGGAEQYF.

The J gene is TRBJ1-2, the V gene TRBV12-5; D gene unclear. The CDR3 totals 15 residues. Germline CDR1 reads LGHNT; CDR2 reads FRNRAP. V was shortened by 6 bases and J by 0 bases, with 14 bases between the two germline ends. In DNA form, the CDR3 reads TGTGCTAGTGGCCCTTGGACTCATACTAACTATGGCTACACCTTC. Encoded protein: CASGPWTHTNYGYTF.

The chain employs TRBV4-2 and TRBJ1-5; unclear D gene. The CDR3 loop spans 14 amino acids. The germline V gene has CDR1 LGHNA and CDR2 YNFKEQ. The V and J ends lost 0 bases and 4 bases respectively, with 7 bases between them. The CDR3 reads CASSQDKTNQPQHF. DNA for the CDR3: TGTGCCAGCAGCCAAGATAAGACAAATCAGCCCCAGCATTTT.

This clone was picked up one time. The V and J genes are TRBV10-2 and TRBJ2-2; D ambiguous. CDR3 size: 14 residues. Germline V lookup: CDR1 WSHSY, CDR2 SAAADI. V lost 8 bases and J 0 bases, leaving 10 bases between the germline ends. CDR3 protein: CASLMNSNTGELFF. The CDR3 DNA reads TGCGCCAGCCTTATGAACTCGAACACCGGGGAGCTGTTTTTT.

The gene calls are TRBV9 and TRBJ2-2; 9 bases are shared with TRBD2. V gave up 2 bases and J gave up 2 bases; unmatched junction bases: 10. CDR1 SGDLS and CDR2 YYNGEE come from the germline V gene. This CDR3 contains 18 residues. CDR3 amino acids: CASSVSPGLAINTGELFF. The CDR3 DNA is TGTGCCAGCAGCGTTAGCCCGGGACTAGCCATCAACACCGGGGAGCTGTTTTTT.

This rearrangement joins TRBV4-3 to TRBJ2-7, with D uncertain. Trimming cost V 1 base and J 5 bases, with 9 bases left between them. CDR1 LGHNA and CDR2 YSLEER come from the germline V gene. This CDR3 has 13 amino acids. CDR3 protein: CASSQAWPNEQYF. CDR3 DNA: TGCGCCAGCAGCCAAGCTTGGCCAAACGAGCAGTACTTC.

The chain recombines TRBV7-2 with TRBJ1-1; the match to TRBD1 covers 7 bases. V was clipped by 7 bases and J by 4 bases; unmatched bases: 12. Germline-derived CDR1 and CDR2 are SGHTA and FQGNSA. This CDR3 is built from 15 residues. CDR3 DNA: TGTGCCAGCACCTTGACAGGGCTCCCTTTCACTGAAGCTTTCTTT. Amino acid sequence: CASTLTGLPFTEAFF.

The V call is TRBV5-6, the J call TRBJ1-6, with 9 bases identical to TRBD1. Germline V CDR1 and CDR2: SGHDT, YYEEEE. V shed 2 bases, J shed 7 bases, and the junction held 1 base outside the gene matches. The CDR3 length is 14 residues. This chain's CDR3 is CASSFGQGNSPLHF. Here the CDR3 DNA reads TGTGCCAGCAGCTTTGGACAGGGGAATTCACCCCTCCACTTT.

The V and J genes are TRBV7-9 and TRBJ2-7; 8 nucleotides match TRBD2. J was trimmed by 1 base and V by 4 bases; bases with no gene match: 9. CDR3 size: 16 residues. The germline gives CDR1 SEHNR, CDR2 FQNEAQ (reference sequence). CDR3 DNA sequence: TGTGCCAGCAGCTGGAGTATAGCGGGGCTATCCTACGAGCAGTACTTC. Residues: CASSWSIAGLSYEQYF.

The CDR3 here is CASSQGPEVYGYTF. The CDR3, as DNA: TGTGCCAGCAGCCAAGGTCCGGAGGTCTATGGCTACACCTTC. The genes are TRBV14 and TRBJ1-2; D gene uncertain. V gave up 1 base and J gave up 4 bases, with 10 bases separating them. The CDR3 has 14 amino acids. Germline V gene sequence: CDR1 SGHDN, CDR2 FVKESK.

The CDR3 DNA is TGTGCCAGCAGTGAATCTTCGGGCGGCGGGGGGTCCACAGATACGCAGTATTTT. Its protein is CASSESSGGGGSTDTQYF. This chain uses TRBV2 with TRBJ2-3; 8 bases fit TRBD2. In germline, CDR1 is SNHLY, CDR2 FYNNEI. The junction had 12 bases not matched to a gene; V was cut back by 2 bases and J by 2 bases. The CDR3 extends over 18 amino acids. Supplemented by reference TRBV2 and TRBJ2-3, the full variable domain reads EPEVTQTPSHQVTQMGQEVILRCVPISNHLYFYWYRQILGQKVEFLVSFYNNEISEKSEIFDDQFSVERPDGSNFTLKIRSTKLEDSAMYFCASSESSGGGGSTDTQYFGPGTRLTVL.

V usage is TRBV4-1 and J usage is TRBJ2-6, with 7 bases identical to TRBD1. Unmatched junction bases numbered 9, after V lost 1 base and J lost 3 bases. The germline CDR1 and CDR2 sequences are MGHRA and YSYEKL. This CDR3 has 18 residues. The CDR3 nucleotides are TGCGCCAGCAGCCAAGTGCCCAGAGGGGGCGGTGGGGCCAACGTCCTGACTTTC. This encodes CASSQVPRGGGGANVLTF.

This chain uses TRBV30 with TRBJ2-7; D is perhaps TRBD2 (6 bases). CDR1 GTSNPN and CDR2 SVGIG come from the germline V gene (reference sequence). CDR3 length: 15 residues. V was shortened by 3 bases and J by 0 bases, with 15 bases between the two germline ends. The CDR3 region has the DNA TGTGCCTGGAGATTACCCGGGGGTGACTCCTACGAGCAGTACTTC. It is translated as CAWRLPGGDSYEQYF.

This chain links TRBV19 with TRBJ1-4; possibly TRBD1 for D (6 bases). The V gene's germline CDR1 is LNHDA and CDR2 SQIVND (reference sequence). The CDR3 covers 15 residues. V lost 7 bases to trimming and J lost 5 bases, with 17 bases between them. CDR3 DNA: TGTGCCAGTATCTCCCTACAGGGTGGGAATGAAAAACTGTTTTTT. This codes for CASISLQGGNEKLFF.

The chain combines TRBV4-1 with TRBJ2-7; 7 bases match TRBD1. Germline CDR1 and CDR2: MGHRA and YSYEKL. Losses at the gene ends were 0 bases for V and 5 bases for J; bases not matched to a gene: 10. The CDR3 loop spans 16 amino acids. The CDR3 region has the DNA TGCGCCAGCAGCCAAGATAGGGGGCAGGGTTGGGACGAGCAGTACTTC. This codes for CASSQDRGQGWDEQYF.

This clone occurred once. The chain is built from TRBV11-3 and TRBJ2-7; 7 bases fit TRBD1. This CDR3 comprises 17 residues. Germline CDR1 and CDR2: SGHNT and YENEEA. V lost 2 bases to trimming and J lost 4 bases; unmatched junction nucleotides: 14. The CDR3 region is CASSLQSTPTGWYEQYF. In DNA, the CDR3 is TGTGCCAGCAGCTTACAATCCACACCGACAGGGTGGTACGAGCAGTACTTC.

The V call is TRBV2, the J call TRBJ1-5; D unclear. This CDR3 comprises 15 residues. Trimming stripped 2 bases from V and 2 bases from J, with 10 bases between. In germline, CDR1 is SNHLY, CDR2 FYNNEI. This chain's CDR3 is CASSEIALGNQPQHF. In DNA form, the CDR3 reads TGTGCCAGCAGTGAAATAGCCTTGGGCAATCAGCCCCAGCATTTT.